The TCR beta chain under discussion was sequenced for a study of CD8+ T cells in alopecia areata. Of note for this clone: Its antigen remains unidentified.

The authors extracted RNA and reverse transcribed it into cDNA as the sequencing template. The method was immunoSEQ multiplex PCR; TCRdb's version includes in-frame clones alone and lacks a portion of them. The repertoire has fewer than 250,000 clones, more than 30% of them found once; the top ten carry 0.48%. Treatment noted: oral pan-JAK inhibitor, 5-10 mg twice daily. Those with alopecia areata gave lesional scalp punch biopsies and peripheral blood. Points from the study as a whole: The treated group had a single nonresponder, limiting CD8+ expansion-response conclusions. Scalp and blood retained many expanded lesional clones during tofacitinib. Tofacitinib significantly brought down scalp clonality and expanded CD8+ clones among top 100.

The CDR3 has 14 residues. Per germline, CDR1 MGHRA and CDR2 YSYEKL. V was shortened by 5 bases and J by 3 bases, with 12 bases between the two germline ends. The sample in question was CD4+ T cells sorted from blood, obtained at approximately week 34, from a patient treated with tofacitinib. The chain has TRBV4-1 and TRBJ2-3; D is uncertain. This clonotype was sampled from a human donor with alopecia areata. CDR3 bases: TGCGCCAGCAGCATTTCCTTAGTAACAGATACGCAGTATTTT. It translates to CASSISLVTDTQYF.